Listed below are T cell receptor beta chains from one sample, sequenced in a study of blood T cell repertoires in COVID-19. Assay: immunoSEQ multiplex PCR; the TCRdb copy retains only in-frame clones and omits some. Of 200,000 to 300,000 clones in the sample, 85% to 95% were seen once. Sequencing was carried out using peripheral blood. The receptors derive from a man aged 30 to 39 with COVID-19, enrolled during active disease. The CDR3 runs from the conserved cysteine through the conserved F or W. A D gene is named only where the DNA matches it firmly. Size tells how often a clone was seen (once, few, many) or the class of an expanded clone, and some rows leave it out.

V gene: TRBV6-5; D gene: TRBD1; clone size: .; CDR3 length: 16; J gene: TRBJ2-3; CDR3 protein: CASSYSVGQGTDTQYF; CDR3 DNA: TGTGCCAGCAGTTACTCGGTGGGACAGGGCACAGATACGCAGTATTTT
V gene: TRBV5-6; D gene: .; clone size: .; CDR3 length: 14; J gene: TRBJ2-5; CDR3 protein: CASSSLAGLETQYF; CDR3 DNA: TGTGCCAGCAGCTCCTTGGCGGGGCTAGAGACCCAGTACTTC
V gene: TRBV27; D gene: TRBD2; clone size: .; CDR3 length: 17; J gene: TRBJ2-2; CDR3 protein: CASCPLAGGPDTGELFF; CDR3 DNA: TGTGCCAGCTGCCCCTTAGCGGGGGGGCCAGACACCGGGGAGCTGTTTTTT
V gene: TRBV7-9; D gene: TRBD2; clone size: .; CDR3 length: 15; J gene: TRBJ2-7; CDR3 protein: CASSLVASGSHEQYF; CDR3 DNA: TGTGCCAGCAGCTTAGTGGCTAGCGGGTCCCACGAGCAGTACTTC
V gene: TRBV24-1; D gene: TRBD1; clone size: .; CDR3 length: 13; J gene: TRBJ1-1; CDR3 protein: CATSEGPDRGAFF; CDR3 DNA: TGTGCCACCAGTGAAGGACCCGACAGGGGCGCTTTCTTT
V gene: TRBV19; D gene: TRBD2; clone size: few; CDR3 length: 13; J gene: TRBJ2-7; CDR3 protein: CASSARLAPEQYF; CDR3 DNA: TGTGCCAGTAGTGCCCGACTAGCTCCCGAGCAGTACTTC
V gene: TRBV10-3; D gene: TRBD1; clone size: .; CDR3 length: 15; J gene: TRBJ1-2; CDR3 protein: CAISLQGATTYGYTF; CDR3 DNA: TGTGCCATCAGTTTACAGGGGGCGACGACCTATGGCTACACCTTC
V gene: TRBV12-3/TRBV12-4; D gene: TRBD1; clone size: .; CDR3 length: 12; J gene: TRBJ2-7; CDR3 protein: CASTLGQAEQYF; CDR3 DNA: TGTGCCAGCACCCTAGGACAGGCTGAGCAGTACTTC
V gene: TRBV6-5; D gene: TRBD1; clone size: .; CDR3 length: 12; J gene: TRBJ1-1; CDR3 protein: CASSSDRGRAFF; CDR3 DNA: TGTGCCAGCAGTTCCGACAGGGGGCGAGCTTTCTTT
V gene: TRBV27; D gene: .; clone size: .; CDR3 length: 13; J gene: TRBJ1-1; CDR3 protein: CASRAFSSTEAFF; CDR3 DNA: TGTGCCAGCAGGGCCTTTTCGTCGACTGAAGCTTTCTTT
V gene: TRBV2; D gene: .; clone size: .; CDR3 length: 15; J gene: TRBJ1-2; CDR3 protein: CASPPRIQGKYGYTF; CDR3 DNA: TGTGCCAGCCCCCCCCGCATACAGGGAAAGTATGGCTACACCTTC
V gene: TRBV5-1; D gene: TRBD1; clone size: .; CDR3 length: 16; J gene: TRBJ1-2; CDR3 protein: CASSIPLLQGASGYTF; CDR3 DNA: TGCGCCAGCAGCATCCCCCTTCTACAGGGGGCCTCTGGCTACACCTTC
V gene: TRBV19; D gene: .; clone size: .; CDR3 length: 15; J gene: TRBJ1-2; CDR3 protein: CASTLRQGGNYGYTF; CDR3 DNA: TGTGCCAGTACCCTGAGGCAGGGTGGGAACTATGGCTACACCTTC
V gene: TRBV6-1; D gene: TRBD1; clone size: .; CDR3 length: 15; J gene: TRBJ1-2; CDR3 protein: CASSETGGPYYGYTF; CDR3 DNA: TGTGCCAGCAGTGAGACAGGGGGCCCGTACTATGGCTACACCTTC
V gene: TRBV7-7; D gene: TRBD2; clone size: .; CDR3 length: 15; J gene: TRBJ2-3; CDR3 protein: CASSLGNSGADTQYF; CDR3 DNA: TGTGCCAGCAGCTTAGGTAATAGCGGGGCTGATACGCAGTATTTT
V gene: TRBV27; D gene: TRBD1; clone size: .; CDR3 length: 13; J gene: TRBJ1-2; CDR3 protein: CASSWDRGLGYTF; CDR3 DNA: TGTGCCAGCAGTTGGGACAGGGGGCTGGGCTACACCTTC
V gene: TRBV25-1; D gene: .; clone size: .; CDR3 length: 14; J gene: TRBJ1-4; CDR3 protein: CASRSDIRDEKLFF; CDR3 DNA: TGTGCCAGCAGGTCGGACATCCGAGATGAAAAACTGTTTTTT